One and the same sample provided the 11 T cell receptor beta chains below, sequenced in a study of cytomegalovirus exposure and HLA in healthy donors. Vbeta (60) and Jbeta (13) primers were used in the PCR. The method was immunoSEQ multiplex PCR; TCRdb's version includes in-frame clones alone and lacks a portion of them. Of about 230,000 clones in the sample, approximately 90% are singletons; the top ten hold approximately 1%. Sequenced: PBMCs. Receptors were obtained from a young woman in good health and CMV-seronegative.

This sequence joins TRBV7-8 and TRBJ2-2, with D possibly being TRBD2 (5 bases). This CDR3 is 20 amino acids long. V shed 1 base and J shed 1 base, with 22 bases lying between them. Germline V gene data show CDR1 as SGHVS and CDR2 as FQNEAQ. The CDR3, as DNA: TGTGCCAGCAGCTTAGGTCTCTGGTGGGCGGCGGAGGAGAACACCGGGGAGCTGTTTTTT. Protein: CASSLGLWWAAEENTGELFF.

The chain uses TRBV9 and TRBJ2-1, with 8 bases aligning to TRBD2. The CDR3 runs to 15 residues. CDR1 SGDLS and CDR2 YYNGEE come from the germline V gene. J was trimmed by 5 bases and V by 0 bases; bases with no gene match: 4. The CDR3 DNA reads as TGTGCCAGCAGCGTAGGTGGACTAGCCAACAATGAGCAGTTCTTC. As protein: CASSVGGLANNEQFF.

V usage is TRBV5-4 and J usage is TRBJ2-3, with TRBD2 matching over 9 bases. After removal of 2 bases from V and 0 bases from J, the junction contained 7 bases not matched to a gene. The germline V gene has CDR1 SGHNT and CDR2 YYREEE (reference sequence). This CDR3 is 17 amino acids long. The DNA of the CDR3 is TGTGCCAGCAGCTTAACTTTCCTAGCGGGGAGCACAGATACGCAGTATTTT. It translates to CASSLTFLAGSTDTQYF.

V is TRBV7-2 and J is TRBJ1-3, with a weak D call TRBD1 (5 bases). V was pared by 8 bases and J by 4 bases, with 9 bases between. From germline, CDR1 is SGHTA and CDR2 FQGNSA. This CDR3 is 12 amino acids long. CDR3 region: CASGRAGNTIYF. The DNA of the CDR3 is TGTGCCAGCGGCAGGGCCGGAAACACCATATATTTT.

The rearrangement uses TRBV27 and TRBJ2-6; D is undetermined. The CDR3 extends over 16 amino acids. The germline gives CDR1 MNHEY, CDR2 SMNVEV (reference sequence). Between the trimmed V and J ends, which lost 10 bases and 0 bases, there was a span of 16 bases. CDR3 bases: TGTGCCACAGCTTTCCGAACTAACTCTGGGGCCAACGTCCTGACTTTC. Residues: CATAFRTNSGANVLTF.

This clone was counted a single time. The chain combines TRBV7-9 with TRBJ1-2; no clear D. The germline gives CDR1 SEHNR, CDR2 FQNEAQ (reference sequence). This CDR3 spans 14 amino acids. Trimming left V 6 bases short and J 2 bases short, with 13 bases between. CDR3 DNA: TGTGCCAGCAGACCAAAGGAGGAAAACTATGGCTACACCTTC. It is translated as CASRPKEENYGYTF.

The chain has TRBV2 and TRBJ2-7, with D maybe TRBD1 (6 bases). This CDR3 has 15 amino acids. Germline V gene lookup returns CDR1 SNHLY and CDR2 FYNNEI. The V and J ends lost 3 bases and 1 base respectively, with 13 bases between them. The CDR3 sequence is CASSDRGRDSYEQYF. The CDR3 bases are TGTGCCAGCAGTGACAGGGGAAGGGATTCCTACGAGCAGTACTTC.

This clone was seen a few times. The chain is built from TRBV15 and TRBJ2-4; TRBD1 agrees at 7 bases. V lost 6 bases to trimming and J lost 0 bases; unmatched junction nucleotides: 2. Germline-derived CDR1 and CDR2 are LNHNV and YYDKDF (reference sequence). This CDR3 contains 14 residues. CDR3 nucleotide sequence: TGTGCCACCAGAAGGGGGCTAGCCAAAAACATTCAGTACTTC. This sequence encodes CATRRGLAKNIQYF. The full variable domain, rest sourced from reference TRBV15 and TRBJ2-4, is DAMVIQNPRYQVTQFGKPVTLSCSQTLNHNVMYWYQQKSSQAPKLLFHYYDKDFNNEADTPDNFQSRRPNTSFCFLDIRSPGLGDTAMYLCATRRGLAKNIQYFGAGTRLSVL.

This chain joins TRBV7-9 and TRBJ2-1, with TRBD2 identical over 7 bases. Germline CDR1 SEHNR, CDR2 FQNEAQ (reference sequence). J gave up 8 bases and V 2 bases, and 6 bases lay outside the gene matches. CDR3 length: 14 residues. The CDR3 sequence is CASSLSSGGYEQFF. The CDR3 DNA reads TGTGCCAGCAGCTTAAGTTCGGGAGGCTATGAGCAGTTCTTC.

The rearrangement uses TRBV4-2 and TRBJ2-1; maybe TRBD2 (5 bases). The V end was cut by 2 bases, the J end by 0 bases, with 8 bases between. This CDR3 is 15 amino acids long. Germline V gives CDR1 LGHNA, CDR2 YNFKEQ. Here the CDR3 reads CASSQKRSSYNEQFF. CDR3 sequence (DNA): TGTGCCAGCAGCCAAAAGCGGAGCTCCTACAATGAGCAGTTCTTC.

The V gene is TRBV19, the J gene TRBJ2-5; tentatively, D is TRBD2 (6 bases). The DNA matches TRBJ2-7 better at its end, which makes the J call doubtful. The length of the CDR3 is 14 residues. Germline CDR1 and CDR2: LNHDA and SQIVND (reference sequence). The CDR3 nucleotides are TGTGCCAGTAGGGGCGCCGGGACTCCCTACGAGCAGTACTTC. Translation gives CASRGAGTPYEQYF.